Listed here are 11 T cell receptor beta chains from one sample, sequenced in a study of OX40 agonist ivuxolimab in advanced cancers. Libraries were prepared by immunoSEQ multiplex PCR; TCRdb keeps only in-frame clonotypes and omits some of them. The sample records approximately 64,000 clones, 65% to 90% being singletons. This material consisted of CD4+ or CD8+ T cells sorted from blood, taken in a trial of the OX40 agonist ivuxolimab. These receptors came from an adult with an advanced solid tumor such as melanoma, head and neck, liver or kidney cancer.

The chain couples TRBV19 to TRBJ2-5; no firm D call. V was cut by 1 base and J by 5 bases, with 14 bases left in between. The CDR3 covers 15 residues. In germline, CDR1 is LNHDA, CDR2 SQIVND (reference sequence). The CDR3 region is CASSIVTEPRETQYF. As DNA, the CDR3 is TGTGCCAGTAGTATAGTCACCGAACCCCGGGAGACCCAGTACTTC.

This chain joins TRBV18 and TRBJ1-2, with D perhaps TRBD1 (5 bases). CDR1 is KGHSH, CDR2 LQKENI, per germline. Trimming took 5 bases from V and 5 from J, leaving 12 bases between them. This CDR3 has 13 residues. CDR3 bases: TGTGCCAGCTCATCCGGGACCGCATATGGCTACACCTTC. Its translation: CASSSGTAYGYTF.

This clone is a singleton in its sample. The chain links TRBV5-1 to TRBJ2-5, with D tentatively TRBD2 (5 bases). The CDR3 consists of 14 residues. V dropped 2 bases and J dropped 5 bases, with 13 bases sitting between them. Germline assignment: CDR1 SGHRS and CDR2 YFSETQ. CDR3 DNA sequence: TGCGCCAGCAGCTTAATGAGGGATGGGGAGACCCAGTACTTC. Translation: CASSLMRDGETQYF.

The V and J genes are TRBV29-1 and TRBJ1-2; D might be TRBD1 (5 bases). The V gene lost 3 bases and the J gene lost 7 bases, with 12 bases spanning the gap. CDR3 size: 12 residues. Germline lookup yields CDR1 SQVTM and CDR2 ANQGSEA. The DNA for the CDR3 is TGCAGCGTTGATTCAGGGTCCTTTGGCTACACCTTC. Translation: CSVDSGSFGYTF.

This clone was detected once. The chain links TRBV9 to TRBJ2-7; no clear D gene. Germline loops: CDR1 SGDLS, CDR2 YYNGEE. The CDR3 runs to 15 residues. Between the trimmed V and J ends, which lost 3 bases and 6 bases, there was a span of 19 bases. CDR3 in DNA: TGTGCCAGCAGCGCCAATACCTCTCCCGGCTCCGAGCAGTACTTC. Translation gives CASSANTSPGSEQYF.

The CDR3: CASSESQGLEKLFF. The CDR3 nucleotides are TGTGCCAGCAGTGAAAGTCAGGGGCTCGAAAAACTGTTTTTT. The chain uses TRBV6-1 and TRBJ1-4, with D tentatively TRBD1 (6 bases). Germline lookup yields CDR1 MNHNS and CDR2 SASEGT. V was cut by 2 bases and J by 8 bases, with 12 bases left in between. The CDR3 is made up of 14 amino acids.

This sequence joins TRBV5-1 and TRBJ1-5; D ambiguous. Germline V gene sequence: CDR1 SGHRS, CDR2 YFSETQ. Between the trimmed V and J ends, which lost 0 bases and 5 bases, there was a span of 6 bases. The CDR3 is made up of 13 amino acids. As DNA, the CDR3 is TGCGCCAGCAGCTTGGGAGGTTATCAGCCCCAGCATTTT. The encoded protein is CASSLGGYQPQHF.

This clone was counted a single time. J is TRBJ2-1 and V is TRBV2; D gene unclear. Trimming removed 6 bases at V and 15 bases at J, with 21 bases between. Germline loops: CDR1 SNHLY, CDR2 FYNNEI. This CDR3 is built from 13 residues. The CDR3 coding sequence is TGTGCCAGCAGGGAGCAGCAGCACTATCTCTGGTTCTTC. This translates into CASREQQHYLWFF.

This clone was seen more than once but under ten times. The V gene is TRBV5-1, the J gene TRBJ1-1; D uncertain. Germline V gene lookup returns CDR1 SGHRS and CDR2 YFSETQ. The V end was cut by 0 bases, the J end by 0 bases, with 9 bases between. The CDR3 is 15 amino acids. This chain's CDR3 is CASSLAGVMNTEAFF. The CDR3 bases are TGCGCCAGCAGCTTGGCCGGGGTCATGAACACTGAAGCTTTCTTT.

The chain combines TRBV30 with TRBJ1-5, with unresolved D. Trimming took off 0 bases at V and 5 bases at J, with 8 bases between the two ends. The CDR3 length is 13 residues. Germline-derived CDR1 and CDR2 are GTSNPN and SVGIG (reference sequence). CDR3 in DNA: TGTGCCTGGAGTGTGGCAGATTATCAGCCCCAGCATTTT. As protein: CAWSVADYQPQHF.

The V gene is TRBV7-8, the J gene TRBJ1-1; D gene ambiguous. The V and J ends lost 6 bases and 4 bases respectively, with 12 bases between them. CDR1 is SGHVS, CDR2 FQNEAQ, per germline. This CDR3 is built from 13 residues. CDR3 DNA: TGTGCCAGCAGACCTACTTGGAGCACTGAAGCTTTCTTT. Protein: CASRPTWSTEAFF.